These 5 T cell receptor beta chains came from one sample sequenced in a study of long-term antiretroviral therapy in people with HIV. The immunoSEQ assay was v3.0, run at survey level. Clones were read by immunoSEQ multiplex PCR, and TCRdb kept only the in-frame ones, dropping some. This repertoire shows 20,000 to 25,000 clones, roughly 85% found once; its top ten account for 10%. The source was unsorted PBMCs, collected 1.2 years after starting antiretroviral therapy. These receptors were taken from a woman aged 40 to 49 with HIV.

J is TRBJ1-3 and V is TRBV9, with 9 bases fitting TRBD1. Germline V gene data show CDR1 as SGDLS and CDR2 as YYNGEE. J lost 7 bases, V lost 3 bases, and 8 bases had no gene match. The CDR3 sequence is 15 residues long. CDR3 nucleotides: TGTGCCAGCAGCGGAATCGGGACAGGGATCAACACCATATATTTT. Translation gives CASSGIGTGINTIYF.

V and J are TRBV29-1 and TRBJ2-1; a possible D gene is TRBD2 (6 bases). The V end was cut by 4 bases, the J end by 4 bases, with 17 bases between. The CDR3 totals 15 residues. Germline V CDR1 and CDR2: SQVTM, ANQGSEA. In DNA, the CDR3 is TGCAGCGTTGCCTACACTCTGCGGGGATACAATGAGCAGTTCTTC. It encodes CSVAYTLRGYNEQFF.

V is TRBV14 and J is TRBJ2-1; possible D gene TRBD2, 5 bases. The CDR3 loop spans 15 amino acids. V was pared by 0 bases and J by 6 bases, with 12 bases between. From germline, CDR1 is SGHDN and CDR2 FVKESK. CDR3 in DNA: TGTGCCAGCAGCCAAGAGGCTAGCTGGGTCAATGAGCAGTTCTTC. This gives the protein CASSQEASWVNEQFF.

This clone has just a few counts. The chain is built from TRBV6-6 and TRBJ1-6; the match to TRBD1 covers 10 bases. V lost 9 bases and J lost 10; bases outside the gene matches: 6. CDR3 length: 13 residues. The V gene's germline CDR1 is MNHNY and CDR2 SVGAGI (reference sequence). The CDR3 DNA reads TGTGCCAGTGCGGACAGGGGGGTATCACCCCTCCACTTT. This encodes CASADRGVSPLHF.

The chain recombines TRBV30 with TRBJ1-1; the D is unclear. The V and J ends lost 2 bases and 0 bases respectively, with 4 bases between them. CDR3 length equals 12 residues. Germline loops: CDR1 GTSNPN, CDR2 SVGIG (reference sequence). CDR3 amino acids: CAWSFMNTEAFF. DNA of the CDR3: TGTGCCTGGAGTTTCATGAACACTGAAGCTTTCTTT.